This T cell receptor (beta chain) was captured by sequencing in a study of blood T cells in healthy people across ages. Through a sample-barcoded 5' primer and a J-beta primer mix, a second PCR was run for about 6 to 11 cycles. TCRdb passed the 5' RACE reads through MiXCR, listing each CDR3 protein once. Of 800,000 to 950,000 distinct CDR3 sequences in the sample, around 46% were seen once. Study-wide points: Unknown CMV status may confound age-related changes in expanded clones.

As regards this clonotype: Its antigen is unidentified.

The V end was cut by 0 bases, the J end by 3 bases, with 12 bases between. Germline loops: CDR1 SGHRS, CDR2 YFSETQ. The CDR3 is 15 amino acids. Per-sample PBMC isolation yielded at least 6.5 million cells. The extraction recovered at least 5.5 micrograms of total RNA per sample. Sequencing input: blood. The sequence was collected from a man younger than 45 in good health. The chain employs TRBV5-1 and TRBJ1-1; unclear D gene. CDR3 DNA: TGCGCCAGCAGCTTGGAGCGGGGTCGGGACACTGAAGCTTTCTTT. It specifies CASSLERGRDTEAFF. Based on the CDR3 plus reference TRBV5-1 and TRBJ1-1, the full variable domain is KAGVTQTPRYLIKTRGQQVTLSCSPISGHRSVSWYQQTPGQGLQFLFEYFSETQRNKGNFPGRFSGRQFSNSRSEMNVSTLELGDSALYLCASSLERGRDTEAFFGQGTRLTVV.